This is a list of T cell receptor beta chains from one sample in a study of CD8 T cells in ankylosing spondylitis. TCRdb re-called the 5' RACE reads with MiXCR, one entry per CDR3 protein. The sample lists roughly 250,000 distinct CDR3 sequences; about 9.1% were seen once. Specimen: blood, either unsorted or a sorted T cell fraction (not recorded which). Source of these receptors: a male donor with ankylosing spondylitis or in good health (not recorded which). The CDR3 runs from the conserved cysteine through the conserved F or W.

CDR3: CASSLDGQGAFGYTF; J: TRBJ1-2; V: TRBV7-2
CDR3: CASSLVRGSDEQYF; J: TRBJ2-7; V: TRBV7-9
CDR3: CASSWGRDQSYEQYF; J: TRBJ2-7; V: TRBV12-3/TRBV12-4
CDR3: CASSLSPRAGGANGYTF; J: TRBJ1-2; V: TRBV7-2
CDR3: CASSSPLSGELFF; J: TRBJ2-2; V: TRBV6-2/TRBV6-3
CDR3: CASSLGNLGVYEQYF; J: TRBJ2-7; V: TRBV7-6
CDR3: CASSRDLNYGFTF; J: TRBJ1-2; V: TRBV14
CDR3: CSARTSGSREQFF; J: TRBJ2-1; V: TRBV20-1
CDR3: CASSLVAGARETQYF; J: TRBJ2-5; V: TRBV7-2
CDR3: CSARRAQGGNNEQFF; J: TRBJ2-1; V: TRBV20-1
CDR3: CSVLPADNEKLFF; J: TRBJ1-4; V: TRBV29-1
CDR3: CASAGTANSPLHF; J: TRBJ1-6; V: TRBV12-3/TRBV12-4
CDR3: CASSLGHGDAEAFF; J: TRBJ1-1; V: TRBV5-1
CDR3: CSAGGRAPGELFF; J: TRBJ2-2; V: TRBV20-1
CDR3: CASSPSLANTEAFF; J: TRBJ1-1; V: TRBV4-3
CDR3: CASSLGGESKYGYTF; J: TRBJ1-2; V: TRBV5-1
CDR3: CASRDSRKSYNEQFF; J: TRBJ2-1; V: TRBV11-3
CDR3: CASSYTRQGNQPQHF; J: TRBJ1-5; V: TRBV5-6
CDR3: CSARDRGRNTEAFF; J: TRBJ1-1; V: TRBV20-1
CDR3: CASSREIQVNTEAFF; J: TRBJ1-1; V: TRBV5-1
CDR3: CASSYSSVNTEAFF; J: TRBJ1-1; V: TRBV6-2/TRBV6-3
CDR3: CASSHGTSNEKLFF; J: TRBJ1-4; V: TRBV27
CDR3: CASRPTSKSETQYF; J: TRBJ2-5; V: TRBV7-2
CDR3: CATRDDTDEQFF; J: TRBJ2-1; V: TRBV24-1
CDR3: CASSLVLGAEETQYF; J: TRBJ2-5; V: TRBV7-8
CDR3: CAWSDILAGNRETQYF; J: TRBJ2-5; V: TRBV30
CDR3: CASSLWGTGEETQYF; J: TRBJ2-5; V: TRBV5-1
CDR3: CASSLAVQPQETQYF; J: TRBJ2-5; V: TRBV5-1
CDR3: CASSSWEGLKDTQYF; J: TRBJ2-3; V: TRBV11-2
CDR3: CASKAETNYGYTF; J: TRBJ1-2; V: TRBV12-3/TRBV12-4
CDR3: CASSLKERAFF; J: TRBJ1-1; V: TRBV12-3/TRBV12-4
CDR3: CASSPGTNQPQHF; J: TRBJ1-5; V: TRBV5-6
CDR3: CASSPGLAETQYF; J: TRBJ2-5; V: TRBV2
CDR3: CSARDEGAPYGYTF; J: TRBJ1-2; V: TRBV20-1
CDR3: CATTGQPTNQPQHF; J: TRBJ1-5; V: TRBV10-3
CDR3: CASSIHVYNEQFF; J: TRBJ2-1; V: TRBV19
CDR3: CASSPEGIGRNEQFF; J: TRBJ2-1; V: TRBV12-3/TRBV12-4
CDR3: CSARTLAGSYEQYF; J: TRBJ2-7; V: TRBV20-1
CDR3: CASSEPGQGSETQYF; J: TRBJ2-5; V: TRBV7-9
CDR3: CASSLLGGGLTYEQYF; J: TRBJ2-7; V: TRBV5-1
CDR3: CASSSYRGQGKTQYF; J: TRBJ2-5; V: TRBV7-8
CDR3: CSASPLDSNPRKDTQYF; J: TRBJ2-3; V: TRBV20-1
CDR3: CASSLAGENYEQYF; J: TRBJ2-7; V: TRBV12-3/TRBV12-4
CDR3: CASSQMPLAGEEDTQYF; J: TRBJ2-3; V: TRBV4-2
CDR3: CASSLAQGRYGYTF; J: TRBJ1-2; V: TRBV5-5
CDR3: CASSNYRYTGELFF; J: TRBJ2-2; V: TRBV19
CDR3: CASSRYRGSNQPQHF; J: TRBJ1-5; V: TRBV7-2
CDR3: CSAPRIAGGVGQYF; J: TRBJ2-7; V: TRBV20-1